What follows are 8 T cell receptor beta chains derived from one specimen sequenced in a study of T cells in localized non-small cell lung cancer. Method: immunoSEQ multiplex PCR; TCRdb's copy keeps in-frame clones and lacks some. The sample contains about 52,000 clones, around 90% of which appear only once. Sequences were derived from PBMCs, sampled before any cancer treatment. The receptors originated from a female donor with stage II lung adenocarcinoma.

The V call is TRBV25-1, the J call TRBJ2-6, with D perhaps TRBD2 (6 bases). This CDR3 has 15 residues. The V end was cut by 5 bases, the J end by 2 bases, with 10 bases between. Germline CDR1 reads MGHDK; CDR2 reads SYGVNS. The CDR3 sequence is CASSNAGPGANVLTF. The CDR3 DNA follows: TGTGCCAGCAGTAACGCGGGGCCTGGGGCCAACGTCCTGACTTTC.

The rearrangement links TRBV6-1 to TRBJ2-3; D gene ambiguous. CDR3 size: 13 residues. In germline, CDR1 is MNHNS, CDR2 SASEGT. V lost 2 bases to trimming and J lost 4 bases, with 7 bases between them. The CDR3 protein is CASSELRADTQYF. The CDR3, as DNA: TGTGCCAGCAGTGAACTACGTGCAGATACGCAGTATTTT.

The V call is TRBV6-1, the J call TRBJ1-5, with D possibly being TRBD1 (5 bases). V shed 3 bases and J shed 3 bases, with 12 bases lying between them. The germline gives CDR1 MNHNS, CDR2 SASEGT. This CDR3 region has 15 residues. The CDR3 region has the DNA TGTGCCAGCAGTGAGGCAGGGTTTGACAATCAGCCCCAGCATTTT. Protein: CASSEAGFDNQPQHF.

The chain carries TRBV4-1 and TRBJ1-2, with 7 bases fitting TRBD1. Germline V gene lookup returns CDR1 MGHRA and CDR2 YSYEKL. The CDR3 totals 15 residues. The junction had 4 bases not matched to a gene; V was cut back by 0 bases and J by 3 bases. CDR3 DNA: TGCGCCAGCAGCCAAGATCCCAGGGGGTACTATGGCTACACCTTC. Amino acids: CASSQDPRGYYGYTF.

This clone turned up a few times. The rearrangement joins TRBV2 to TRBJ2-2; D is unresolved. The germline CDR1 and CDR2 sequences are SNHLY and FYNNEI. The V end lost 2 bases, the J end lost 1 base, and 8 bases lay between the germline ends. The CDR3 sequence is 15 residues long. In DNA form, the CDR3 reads TGTGCCAGCAGTGAATCCCGGCAGAACACCGGGGAGCTGTTTTTT. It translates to CASSESRQNTGELFF. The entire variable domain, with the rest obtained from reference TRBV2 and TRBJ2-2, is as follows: EPEVTQTPSHQVTQMGQEVILRCVPISNHLYFYWYRQILGQKVEFLVSFYNNEISEKSEIFDDQFSVERPDGSNFTLKIRSTKLEDSAMYFCASSESRQNTGELFFGEGSRLTVL.

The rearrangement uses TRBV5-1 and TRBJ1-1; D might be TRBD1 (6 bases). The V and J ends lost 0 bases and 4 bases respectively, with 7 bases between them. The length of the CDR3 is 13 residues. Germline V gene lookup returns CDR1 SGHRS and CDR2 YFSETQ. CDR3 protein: CASSLEGGTEAFF. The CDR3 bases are TGCGCCAGCAGCTTGGAGGGGGGCACTGAAGCTTTCTTT.

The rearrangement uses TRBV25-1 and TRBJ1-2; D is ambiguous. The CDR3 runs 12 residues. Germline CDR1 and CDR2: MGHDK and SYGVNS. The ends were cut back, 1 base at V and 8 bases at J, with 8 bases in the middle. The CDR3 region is CASSEWVHGYTF. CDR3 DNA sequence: TGTGCCAGCAGTGAATGGGTACACGGCTACACCTTC.

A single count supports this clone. CDR3 loop: CASGDTSGYTF. CDR3 in DNA: TGTGCCAGCGGGGATACGAGTGGCTACACCTTC. The chain recombines TRBV11-2 with TRBJ1-2; no firm D call. In germline, CDR1 is SGHAT, CDR2 FQNNGV. Trimming left V 8 bases short and J 7 bases short, with 11 bases between. The CDR3 extends over 11 amino acids. Together with reference TRBV11-2 and TRBJ1-2, the CDR3 gives the full variable domain: EAGVAQSPRYKIIEKRQSVAFWCNPISGHATLYWYQQILGQGPKLLIQFQNNGVVDDSQLPKDRFSAERLKGVDSTLKIQPAKLEDSAVYLCASGDTSGYTFGSGTRLTVV.